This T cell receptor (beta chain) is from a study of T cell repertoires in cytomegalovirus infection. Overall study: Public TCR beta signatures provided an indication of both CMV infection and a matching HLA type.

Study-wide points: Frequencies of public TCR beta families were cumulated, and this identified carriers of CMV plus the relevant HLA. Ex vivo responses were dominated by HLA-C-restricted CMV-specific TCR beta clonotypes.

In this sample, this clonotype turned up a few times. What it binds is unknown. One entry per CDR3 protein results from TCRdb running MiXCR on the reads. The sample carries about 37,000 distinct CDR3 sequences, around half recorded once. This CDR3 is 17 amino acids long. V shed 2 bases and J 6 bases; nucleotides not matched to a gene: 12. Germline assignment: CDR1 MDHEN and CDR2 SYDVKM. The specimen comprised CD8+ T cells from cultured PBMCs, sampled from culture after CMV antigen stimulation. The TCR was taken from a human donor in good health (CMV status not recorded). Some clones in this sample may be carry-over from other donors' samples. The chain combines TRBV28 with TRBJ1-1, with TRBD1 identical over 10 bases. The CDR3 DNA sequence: TGTGCCAGCAGTTTAAACTGGGGACAGGGGATTTCATCTGAAGCTTTCTTT. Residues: CASSLNWGQGISSEAFF.